A single sample gave rise to the 21 T cell receptor beta chains below, sequenced in a study of T cells after yellow fever vaccination. TCRdb re-derived calls from the 5' RACE reads in MiXCR, one entry per CDR3 protein. This table has over 250,000 distinct CDR3 sequences, approximately 4% appearing once. Sample: PBMCs, taken 5 days after the yellow fever booster vaccination. Every receptor here comes from a man aged 18 to 30 who received the YFV17D yellow fever vaccine.

The chain couples TRBV12-3 or TRBV12-4 to TRBJ1-1; D possibly corresponds to TRBD1 (5 bases). The CDR3 loop spans 15 amino acids. V gave up 3 bases and J gave up 0 bases, with 11 bases separating them. CDR3 in DNA: TGTGCCAGCAGTTTGCGGGGGATCATGAACACTGAAGCTTTCTTT. This gives the protein CASSLRGIMNTEAFF.

This clonotype was observed many times. The genes are TRBV20-1 and TRBJ1-5; 7 bases fit TRBD1. The CDR3 runs to 14 residues. The germline V gene encodes CDR1 DFQATT and CDR2 SNEGSKA (reference sequence). The V segment lost 3 bases and the J segment 6 bases; nucleotides outside the gene matches: 8. The CDR3: CSARPDRRSQPQHF. The CDR3 region has the DNA TGCAGTGCTAGGCCGGACAGGAGGAGTCAGCCCCAGCATTTT.

At least ten counts were recorded for this clonotype. Here the CDR3 reads CASSLGDRGRTEAFF. CDR3 bases: TGCGCCAGCAGCTTGGGGGACAGGGGAAGAACTGAAGCTTTCTTT. The V gene is TRBV5-1, the J gene TRBJ1-1, with 10 positions matching TRBD1. Trimming took 0 bases from V and 5 from J; bases not matched to a gene: 4. Germline lookup yields CDR1 SGHRS and CDR2 YFSETQ. The CDR3 is made up of 15 amino acids.

The gene calls are TRBV7-2 and TRBJ1-5; D ambiguous. V was pared by 6 bases and J by 0 bases, with 6 bases between. Looked up from germline, CDR1 is SGHTA and CDR2 is FQGNSA. The CDR3 totals 13 residues. The CDR3 reads CASRNYSNQPQHF. DNA for the CDR3: TGTGCCAGCAGGAACTATAGCAATCAGCCCCAGCATTTT.

This rearrangement joins TRBV18 to TRBJ2-5; D is tentatively TRBD1 or TRBD2 (5 bases each). This CDR3 spans 15 amino acids. V shed 2 bases and J shed 2 bases, with 12 bases lying between them. Germline lookup yields CDR1 KGHSH and CDR2 LQKENI. The DNA for the CDR3 is TGTGCCAGCTCACCATTCGAGGGGTCACAAGAGACCCAGTACTTC. This gives the protein CASSPFEGSQETQYF. Full variable domain (remainder filled in from reference TRBV18 and TRBJ2-5): NAGVMQNPRHLVRRRGQEARLRCSPMKGHSHVYWYRQLPEEGLKFMVYLQKENIIDESGMPKERFSAEFPKEGPSILRIQQVVRGDSAAYFCASSPFEGSQETQYFGPGTRLLVL.

This clonotype has more than one count but fewer than ten. This rearrangement joins TRBV11-2 to TRBJ2-1, with D possibly TRBD1 on 6 matching bases. The CDR3 is 15 residues long. Germline loops: CDR1 SGHAT, CDR2 FQNNGV. Deletions cut 6 bases from V and 6 bases from J, with 18 bases between. The CDR3 DNA reads as TGTGCCAGCAGGGAACAGGGCATTACTCTCAATGAGCAGTTCTTC. Encoded protein: CASREQGITLNEQFF. The full variable domain, completed using reference TRBV11-2 and TRBJ2-1, is EAGVAQSPRYKIIEKRQSVAFWCNPISGHATLYWYQQILGQGPKLLIQFQNNGVVDDSQLPKDRFSAERLKGVDSTLKIQPAKLEDSAVYLCASREQGITLNEQFFGPGTRLTVL.

This clonotype appeared a few times. The chain combines TRBV13 with TRBJ1-3; the D gene is possibly TRBD1 (5 bases). Between the trimmed V and J ends, which lost 5 bases and 2 bases, there was a span of 13 bases. This CDR3 has 15 amino acids. Germline-derived CDR1 and CDR2 are PRHDT and FYEKMQ (reference sequence). The CDR3 DNA reads as TGTGCCAGCAGCCCGCCGGGCAGGGCTGGAAACACCATATATTTT. It encodes CASSPPGRAGNTIYF.

This clonotype was counted ten times or more. The V gene is TRBV29-1, the J gene TRBJ1-5; 10 nucleotides align to TRBD1. The CDR3 consists of 17 residues. Germline V CDR1 and CDR2: SQVTM, ANQGSEA. V lost 5 bases to trimming and J lost 0 bases; unmatched junction nucleotides: 10. The CDR3 protein is CSVRSARQGASNQPQHF. The CDR3 DNA sequence: TGCAGCGTTCGGTCCGCCAGACAGGGGGCTAGCAATCAGCCCCAGCATTTT.

This clonotype has only a few counts. This sequence joins TRBV5-4 and TRBJ1-2; D gene unclear. Looked up from germline, CDR1 is SGHNT and CDR2 is YYREEE (reference sequence). The CDR3 is made up of 12 amino acids. The V end lost 3 bases, the J end lost 6 bases, and 9 bases lay between the germline ends. The chain's CDR3 is CASSSQSDGYTF. DNA of the CDR3: TGTGCCAGCAGCTCACAGTCGGATGGCTACACCTTC. The full variable domain, its missing parts supplied by reference TRBV5-4 and TRBJ1-2, is ETGVTQSPTHLIKTRGQQVTLRCSSQSGHNTVSWYQQALGQGPQFIFQYYREEENGRGNFPPRFSGLQFPNYSSELNVNALELDDSALYLCASSSQSDGYTFGSGTRLTVV.

Only a few counts were recorded for this clonotype. The V and J genes are TRBV5-1 and TRBJ2-1, with a weak D call TRBD2 (5 bases). Looked up from germline, CDR1 is SGHRS and CDR2 is YFSETQ. This CDR3 comprises 15 residues. Between the trimmed V and J ends, which lost 0 bases and 8 bases, there was a span of 15 bases. The CDR3, as DNA: TGCGCCAGCAGCTTGGAACAAATTAACGGGGATGAGCAGTTCTTC. It specifies CASSLEQINGDEQFF.

This clonotype has just a few counts. The V and J genes are TRBV18 and TRBJ2-7; D is unresolved. Germline values: CDR1 KGHSH, CDR2 LQKENI. CDR3 length equals 13 residues. The V end was cut by 3 bases, the J end by 3 bases, with 9 bases between. CDR3 loop: CASSPAGYYEQYF. CDR3 sequence (DNA): TGTGCCAGCTCACCGGCCGGTTACTACGAGCAGTACTTC.

This clonotype was seen only a few times. This sequence joins TRBV18 and TRBJ1-5; D unclear. V gave up 4 bases and J gave up 0 bases, with 19 bases separating them. The CDR3 runs 18 residues. Germline V gene data show CDR1 as KGHSH and CDR2 as LQKENI. CDR3 protein: CASSRNAARPYSNQPQHF. DNA of the CDR3: TGTGCCAGCTCACGAAACGCCGCCAGGCCATATAGCAATCAGCCCCAGCATTTT. The variable domain in full, with the rest retrieved from reference TRBV18 and TRBJ1-5, is NAGVMQNPRHLVRRRGQEARLRCSPMKGHSHVYWYRQLPEEGLKFMVYLQKENIIDESGMPKERFSAEFPKEGPSILRIQQVVRGDSAAYFCASSRNAARPYSNQPQHFGDGTRLSIL.

J is TRBJ2-1 and V is TRBV9; D is unresolved. Trimming removed 0 bases at V and 9 bases at J, with 13 bases between. Germline V CDR1 and CDR2: SGDLS, YYNGEE. The CDR3 totals 14 residues. CDR3 sequence: CASSVEIRTAEQFF. CDR3 nucleotide sequence: TGTGCCAGCAGCGTAGAAATTAGGACGGCTGAGCAGTTCTTC.

This clonotype was found many times. This chain connects TRBV10-3 to TRBJ2-7; 13 bases are a match to TRBD2. With 4 bases clipped from V and 4 bases from J, the junction kept 19 bases outside the gene matches. Germline V gene lookup returns CDR1 ENHRY and CDR2 SYGVKD. The CDR3 runs 20 residues. The CDR3 reads CAISGDPTVGLAGALYEQYF. CDR3 DNA sequence: TGTGCCATCAGTGGGGATCCTACCGTTGGACTAGCGGGGGCCTTATACGAGCAGTACTTC.

This clonotype was counted ten times or more. This chain uses TRBV5-1 with TRBJ2-7; the D is unclear. The CDR3 runs to 11 residues. The germline V gene has CDR1 SGHRS and CDR2 YFSETQ. V was pared by 4 bases and J by 4 bases, with 6 bases between. The CDR3 sequence: CASSPHYEQYV. DNA for the CDR3: TGCGCCAGCAGCCCACATTACGAGCAGTACGTC.

This clonotype was detected once. The rearrangement uses TRBV4-3 and TRBJ2-3; 13 bases line up with TRBD2. The CDR3 contains 18 residues. CDR1 is LGHNA, CDR2 YSLEER, per germline. The V segment lost 0 bases and the J segment 2 bases; nucleotides outside the gene matches: 5. The CDR3 sequence: CASSQEITSGGVTDTQYF. The CDR3 bases are TGCGCCAGCAGCCAAGAAATTACTAGCGGGGGGGTCACAGATACGCAGTATTTT.

This clonotype came up a few times. The chain joins TRBV4-3 to TRBJ1-2; 12 nucleotides line up with TRBD1. The CDR3 length is 14 residues. The V gene's germline CDR1 is LGHNA and CDR2 YSLEER. With 7 bases clipped from V and 8 bases from J, the junction kept 8 bases outside the gene matches. CDR3 nucleotides: TGCGCCAGCAACCCCGGGACAGGGGGCGTGGGCTACACCTTC. Its translation: CASNPGTGGVGYTF.

This clonotype was seen a few times. CDR3 region: CASSLGRGQIYEQYV. CDR3 coding DNA: TGTGCCAGCAGCTTAGGGCGGGGACAGATCTACGAGCAGTACGTC. The J gene is TRBJ2-7, the V gene TRBV7-6; D may be TRBD1 (7 bases). The CDR3 runs to 15 residues. V lost 1 base and J 3 bases, leaving 13 bases between the germline ends. The germline V gene encodes CDR1 SGHVS and CDR2 FNYEAQ.

There are a few counts of this clonotype. V and J are TRBV12-3 or TRBV12-4 and TRBJ2-5; D tentatively fits TRBD1 or TRBD2 (5 bases each). This CDR3 is 16 amino acids long. With 2 bases removed from V and 5 bases from J, the gap between germline ends came to 18 bases. The CDR3, as DNA: TGTGCCAGCAGTTTAAATCGGGGCTCCCCCGGGGAGACCCAGTACTTC. Translation gives CASSLNRGSPGETQYF.

The chain combines TRBV12-3 or TRBV12-4 with TRBJ2-5; TRBD2 aligns across 8 bases. The CDR3 has 14 residues. Trimming took 5 bases from V and 5 from J; bases not matched to a gene: 7. The CDR3 DNA reads as TGTGCCAGCAGTCCGGGGGGGGGGAGTGAGACCCAGTACTTC. Its protein is CASSPGGGSETQYF.

This clonotype was found many times. This chain joins TRBV6-4 and TRBJ2-1, with D maybe TRBD2 (5 bases). CDR3 length equals 13 residues. Germline V gives CDR1 MRHNA, CDR2 SNTAGT. Trimming pared 8 bases from V and 2 bases from J, leaving 10 bases between. The CDR3 DNA reads TGTGCCAGCTCGACTAACCCCTACAATGAGCAGTTCTTC. Its protein is CASSTNPYNEQFF.